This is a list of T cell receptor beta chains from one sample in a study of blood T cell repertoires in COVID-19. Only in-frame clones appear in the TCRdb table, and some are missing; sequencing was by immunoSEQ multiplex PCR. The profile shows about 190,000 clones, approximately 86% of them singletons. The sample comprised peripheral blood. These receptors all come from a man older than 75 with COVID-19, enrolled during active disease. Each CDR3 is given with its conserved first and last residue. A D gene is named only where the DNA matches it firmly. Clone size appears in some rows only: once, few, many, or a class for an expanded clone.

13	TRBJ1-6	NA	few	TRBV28	CASRLTTGSPLHF	TGTGCCAGCAGACTAACAACCGGGTCACCCCTCCACTTT
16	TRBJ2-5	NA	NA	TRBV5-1	CASSLGQGNTQETQYF	TGCGCCAGCAGCTTGGGCCAGGGTAATACGCAAGAGACCCAGTACTTC
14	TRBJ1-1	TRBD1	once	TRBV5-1	CASSLEDRGTEAFF	TGCGCCAGCAGCTTAGAGGACAGGGGGACTGAAGCTTTCTTT
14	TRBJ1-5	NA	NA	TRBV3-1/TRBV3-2	CASSQGGVNQPQHF	TGTGCCAGCAGCCAGGGGGGGGTAAATCAGCCCCAGCATTTT
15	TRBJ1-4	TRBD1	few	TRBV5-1	CASSLMTGSNEKLFF	TGCGCCAGCAGCCTAATGACAGGGAGTAATGAAAAACTGTTTTTT
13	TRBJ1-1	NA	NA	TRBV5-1	CASSLELGDIPFF	TGCGCCAGCAGCTTGGAGTTGGGGGACATACCTTTCTTT
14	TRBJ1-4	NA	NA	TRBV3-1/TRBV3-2	CASSLSGTNEKLFF	TGTGCCAGCAGTCTCTCGGGAACCAATGAAAAACTGTTTTTT
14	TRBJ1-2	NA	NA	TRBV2	CASSEGLAGKGYTF	TGTGCCAGCAGTGAAGGGTTGGCAGGGAAAGGCTACACCTTC
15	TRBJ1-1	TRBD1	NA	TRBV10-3	CAVTAAGTADSEAFF	TGTGCCGTCACCGCTGCCGGGACAGCGGACAGTGAAGCTTTCTTT
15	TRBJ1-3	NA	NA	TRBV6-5	CASTDGGFSGNTIYF	TGTGCCAGCACCGACGGGGGTTTCTCTGGAAACACCATATATTTT
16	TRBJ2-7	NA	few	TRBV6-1	CASREVGVPRESEQYF	TGTGCCAGCAGAGAAGTGGGGGTCCCCCGGGAGAGCGAGCAGTACTTC
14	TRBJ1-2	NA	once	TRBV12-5	CASGLVPGEDGYTF	TGTGCTAGTGGTTTGGTACCGGGGGAGGATGGCTACACCTTC
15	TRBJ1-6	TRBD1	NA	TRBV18	CASSLTGQGNSPLHF	TGTGCCAGCTCATTGACGGGACAGGGTAATTCACCCCTCCACTTT
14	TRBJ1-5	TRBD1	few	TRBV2	CASSGTGGDQPQHF	TGTGCCAGCAGTGGGACAGGGGGGGATCAGCCCCAGCATTTT
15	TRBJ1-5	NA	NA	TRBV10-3	CAISESRGRNQPQHF	TGTGCCATCAGTGAGTCCCGAGGGAGGAATCAGCCCCAGCATTTT
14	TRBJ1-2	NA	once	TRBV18	CASSAGTGEYGYTF	TGTGCCAGCTCAGCTGGGACGGGAGAGTATGGCTACACCTTC
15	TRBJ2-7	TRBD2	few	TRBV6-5	CASSPPLAGNYEQYF	TGTGCCAGCAGCCCCCCGCTAGCGGGGAACTACGAGCAGTACTTC
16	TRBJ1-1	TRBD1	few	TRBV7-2	CASSLRRTGTSTEAFF	TGTGCCAGCAGCTTAAGAAGGACAGGGACTTCGACTGAAGCTTTCTTT
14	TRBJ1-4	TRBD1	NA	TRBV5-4	CASSKDRDGEKLFF	TGTGCCAGCAGTAAAGACAGGGACGGCGAAAAACTGTTTTTT
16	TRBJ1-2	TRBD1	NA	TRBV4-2	CASSQPNRGQGDSYTF	TGTGCCAGCAGCCAACCGAATAGAGGACAGGGAGACAGCTACACCTTC
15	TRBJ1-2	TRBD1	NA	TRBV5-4	CATQTRTQGAEGYTF	TGTGCCACACAGACAAGGACTCAGGGGGCTGAGGGCTACACCTTC
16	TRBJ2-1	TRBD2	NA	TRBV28	CASSAAGTSGSGRQFF	TGTGCCAGCAGTGCCGCCGGGACTAGCGGTTCTGGAAGGCAGTTCTTC
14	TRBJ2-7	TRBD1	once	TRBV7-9	CASSSGQGSYEQYF	TGTGCCAGCAGCTCGGGACAGGGGAGCTACGAGCAGTACTTC
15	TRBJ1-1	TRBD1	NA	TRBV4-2	CASSLAQGLNTEAFF	TGTGCCAGCAGCCTTGCACAGGGGCTGAACACTGAAGCTTTCTTT
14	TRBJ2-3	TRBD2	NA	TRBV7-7	CASSLGLAPDTQYF	TGTGCCAGCAGCCTGGGACTAGCGCCAGATACGCAGTATTTT
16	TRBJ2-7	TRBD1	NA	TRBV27	CASTSLSAGGLYEQYF	TGTGCCAGCACCTCCCTGTCGGCAGGGGGCCTCTACGAGCAGTACTTC
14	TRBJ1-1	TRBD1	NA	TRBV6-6	CASSRGQGATEAFF	TGTGCCAGCAGCCGGGGACAGGGGGCCACTGAAGCTTTCTTT
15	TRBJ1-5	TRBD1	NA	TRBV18	CASSPSTGDRQPQHF	TGTGCCAGCTCACCCTCTACAGGGGACAGGCAGCCCCAGCATTTT
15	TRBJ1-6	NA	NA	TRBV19	CASRQGSSYNSPLHF	TGTGCCAGTCGCCAAGGGAGCTCCTATAATTCACCCCTCCACTTT
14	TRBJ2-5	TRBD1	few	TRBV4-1	CASSLWTGQETQYF	TGCGCCAGCAGCCTCTGGACAGGTCAAGAGACCCAGTACTTC
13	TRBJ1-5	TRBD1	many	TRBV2	CASSGQGDQPQHF	TGTGCCAGCAGTGGACAGGGCGACCAGCCCCAGCATTTT
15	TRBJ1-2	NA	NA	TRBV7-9	CASIMGSPQNYGYTF	TGTGCCAGCATCATGGGCTCGCCTCAAAACTATGGCTACACCTTC
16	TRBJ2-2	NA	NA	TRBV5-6	CASSTIGDPNTGELFF	TGTGCCAGCAGTACAATCGGAGATCCGAACACCGGGGAGCTGTTTTTT
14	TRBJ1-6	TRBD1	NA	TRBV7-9	CASRWGTDNSPLHF	TGTGCCAGCAGATGGGGGACAGATAATTCACCCCTCCACTTT
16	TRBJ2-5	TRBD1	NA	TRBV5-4	CASSSEDRVTQETQYF	TGTGCCAGCAGCTCGGAGGACAGGGTCACGCAAGAGACCCAGTACTTC
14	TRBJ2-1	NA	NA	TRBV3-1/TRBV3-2	CASSSRRGYNEQFF	TGTGCCAGCAGCTCTCGCAGGGGCTACAATGAGCAGTTCTTC
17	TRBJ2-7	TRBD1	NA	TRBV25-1	CASSELVRDRDNYEQYF	TGTGCCAGCAGTGAATTGGTGAGGGACAGGGACAACTACGAGCAGTACTTC
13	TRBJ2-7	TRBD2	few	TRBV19	CASSMRGAYEQYF	TGTGCCAGTAGTATGCGGGGGGCCTACGAGCAGTACTTC
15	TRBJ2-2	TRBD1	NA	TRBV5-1	CASSLDRGVTGELFF	TGCGCCAGCAGCTTGGACAGGGGAGTAACGGGGGAGCTGTTTTTT
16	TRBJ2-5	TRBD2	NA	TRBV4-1	CASSPVGLAGGQTQYF	TGCGCCAGCAGCCCCGTAGGACTAGCGGGGGGGCAGACCCAGTACTTC
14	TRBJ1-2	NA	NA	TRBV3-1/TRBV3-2	CASSQWDNNYGYTF	TGTGCCAGCAGCCAGTGGGACAATAACTATGGCTACACCTTC
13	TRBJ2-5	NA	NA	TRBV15	CATSLGVRETQYF	TGTGCCACCAGCCTTGGAGTGAGGGAGACCCAGTACTTC
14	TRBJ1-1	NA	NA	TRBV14	CASSLLSGLGGAFF	TGTGCCAGCAGCCTCCTATCGGGACTCGGGGGAGCTTTCTTT
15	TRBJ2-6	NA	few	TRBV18	CASSPRGTGANVLTF	TGTGCCAGCTCACCAAGGGGGACTGGGGCCAACGTCCTGACTTTC
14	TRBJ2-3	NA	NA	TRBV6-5	CASRRASLADTQYF	TGTGCCAGCAGGCGGGCATCATTGGCAGATACGCAGTATTTT
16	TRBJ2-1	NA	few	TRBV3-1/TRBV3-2	CASSLPPQSSYNEQFF	TGTGCCAGCAGCCTTCCCCCACAGAGCTCCTACAATGAGCAGTTCTTC
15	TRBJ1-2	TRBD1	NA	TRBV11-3	CASSLGAGGLYGYTF	TGTGCCAGCAGCTTAGGGGCAGGGGGCCTCTATGGCTACACCTTC
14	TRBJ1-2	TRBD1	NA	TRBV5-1	CASSHGTGGDGYTF	TGCGCCAGCAGCCACGGGACAGGGGGTGATGGCTACACCTTC
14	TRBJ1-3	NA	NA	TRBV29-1	CSVATTASGNTIYF	TGCAGCGTTGCTACGACAGCCTCTGGAAACACCATATATTTT
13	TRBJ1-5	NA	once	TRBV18	CASSEQGTQPQHF	TGTGCCAGCTCAGAACAGGGAACTCAGCCCCAGCATTTT
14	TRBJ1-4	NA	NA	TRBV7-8	CASTTYRANEKLFF	TGTGCCAGCACCACGTACAGAGCTAATGAAAAACTGTTTTTT
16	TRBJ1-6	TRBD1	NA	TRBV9	CASSATGQPYNSPLHF	TGTGCCAGCAGCGCGACGGGACAGCCGTATAATTCACCCCTCCACTTT
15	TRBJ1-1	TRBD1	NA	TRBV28	CASSPYSGQGSEAFF	TGTGCCAGCAGTCCATACTCGGGACAGGGGAGTGAAGCTTTCTTT
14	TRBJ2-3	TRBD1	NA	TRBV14	CASSLTGDADTQYF	TGTGCCAGCAGCCTGACAGGGGATGCAGATACGCAGTATTTT
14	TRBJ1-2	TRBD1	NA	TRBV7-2	CASSLGGQGNGYTF	TGTGCCAGCAGCTTAGGAGGACAGGGGAATGGCTACACCTTC
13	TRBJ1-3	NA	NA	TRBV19	CASSSGSGNTIYF	TGTGCCAGTAGTTCCGGCTCTGGAAACACCATATATTTT
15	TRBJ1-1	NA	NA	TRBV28	CASSSGGGGSTEAFF	TGTGCCAGCAGTAGCGGGGGGGGCGGGAGCACTGAAGCTTTCTTT
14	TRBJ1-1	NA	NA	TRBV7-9	CASSFGGRVTEAFF	TGTGCCAGCAGCTTCGGGGGTAGAGTCACTGAAGCTTTCTTT